The 5 T cell receptor beta chains listed next were all sequenced from one sample in a study of PD-1 blockade in classical Hodgkin lymphoma. Every patient had relapsed following autologous stem cell transplantation, and cohorts differed in brentuximab vedotin exposure. The assay was immunoSEQ multiplex PCR, and TCRdb's table has in-frame clones only and misses some. The table shows 75,000 to 100,000 clones, with roughly 76% occurring only once. Here the sequenced sample was peripheral blood mononuclear cells (PBMCs), taken before the second cycle of nivolumab. The receptors stem from a human donor with classical Hodgkin lymphoma.

The chain is built from TRBV27 and TRBJ1-2, with 8 bases lining up with TRBD1. The CDR3 runs to 14 residues. The ends lost 5 bases at V and 4 bases at J; junction bases unmatched: 6. Germline V gene data show CDR1 as MNHEY and CDR2 as SMNVEV (reference sequence). CDR3 nucleotide sequence: TGTGCCAGCAGTCCCAGGGGGCGAAGCTATGGCTACACCTTC. Protein product: CASSPRGRSYGYTF.

J is TRBJ2-3 and V is TRBV4-2; TRBD2 matches 10 bases. CDR3 size: 19 residues. Germline V lookup: CDR1 LGHNA, CDR2 YNFKEQ. Trimming cost V 1 base and J 0 bases; bases outside gene matches: 10. The CDR3 coding sequence is TGTGCCAGCAGCCAAGGGAGGCTAGCGGGAGAATCTAGCACAGATACGCAGTATTTT. This encodes CASSQGRLAGESSTDTQYF.

This clone has a single count. The rearrangement uses TRBV6-4 and TRBJ2-1; no reliable D call. Germline V lookup: CDR1 MRHNA, CDR2 SNTAGT. CDR3 size: 15 residues. Trimming took 2 bases from V and 8 from J, leaving 16 bases between them. The CDR3 loop reads CASSDRAVSPYEQFF. The DNA for the CDR3 is TGTGCCAGCAGTGACCGGGCGGTTAGCCCCTATGAGCAGTTCTTC.

V and J are TRBV5-1 and TRBJ2-3; tentative D call: TRBD1 (5 bases). CDR3 length equals 15 residues. Germline V gives CDR1 SGHRS, CDR2 YFSETQ. The V gene lost 2 bases and the J gene lost 2 bases, with 12 bases spanning the gap. The CDR3 region is CASSFTSTATDTQYF. CDR3 DNA sequence: TGCGCCAGCAGCTTCACCTCGACAGCCACAGATACGCAGTATTTT.

The V call is TRBV2, the J call TRBJ2-5, with TRBD1 identical over 8 bases. Germline trimming cut 5 bases from V and 3 bases from J; bases unmatched to any gene: 8. This CDR3 spans 15 amino acids. CDR1 is SNHLY, CDR2 FYNNEI, per germline. This chain's CDR3 is CASSPDRGGEETQYF. Here the CDR3 DNA reads TGTGCCAGCAGTCCTGACAGGGGTGGGGAAGAGACCCAGTACTTC.